This is a list of T cell receptor beta chains from one sample in a study of tumor and adjacent non-tumor tissue in lung cancer. MiXCR was run by TCRdb on the multiplex PCR reads, yielding one entry per CDR3 protein. This table holds over 110,000 distinct CDR3 sequences, around 65% found once. The sequencing sample was made of lung tumor tissue. The receptor set was obtained from a man between 60 and 70 years old with small cell lung cancer. Both conserved end residues are part of each CDR3. A D gene is named only where the DNA matches it firmly. Expanded clones are given a class, and other clones once, few, many or no size at all.

D gene: -
clone size: -
V gene: TRBV6-1
CDR3 protein: CASNAGGRSPLHF

D gene: TRBD2
clone size: -
V gene: TRBV6-1
CDR3 protein: CVSTPLAAAYNEQFF

D gene: -
clone size: -
V gene: TRBV11-3
CDR3 protein: CASSRRQETYEQYF

D gene: -
clone size: few
V gene: TRBV28
CDR3 protein: CASSNPDGTDTQYF

D gene: -
clone size: -
V gene: TRBV4-1
CDR3 protein: CASSQDSRGIQYF

D gene: -
clone size: -
V gene: TRBV28
CDR3 protein: CASSLQGSYGYTF

D gene: TRBD1
clone size: -
V gene: TRBV10-2
CDR3 protein: CASTSGTGGGSQPQHF

D gene: TRBD2
clone size: many
V gene: TRBV29-1
CDR3 protein: CSVEGLAGNEQFF

D gene: -
clone size: few
V gene: TRBV20-1
CDR3 protein: CSAQRGKEGTDTQYF

D gene: -
clone size: -
V gene: TRBV11-3
CDR3 protein: CASSLRAGINSYEQYF

D gene: TRBD1
clone size: few
V gene: TRBV2
CDR3 protein: CASRGQVVRNEQFF

D gene: -
clone size: -
V gene: TRBV11-1
CDR3 protein: CASSHRGTEALF

D gene: TRBD1
clone size: -
V gene: TRBV6-2/TRBV6-3
CDR3 protein: CASSLGQGPNQPQHF

D gene: TRBD2
clone size: -
V gene: TRBV30
CDR3 protein: CAWRPLRGRAVDTQYF

D gene: -
clone size: -
V gene: TRBV29-1
CDR3 protein: CSVRWGAQNTIYF

D gene: -
clone size: -
V gene: TRBV11-3
CDR3 protein: CASRSSTGRSPLHF